One and the same sample provided the 27 T cell receptor beta chains below, sequenced in a study of T cell repertoires in cytomegalovirus infection. What these receptors recognize is not known. From the reads, TCRdb called clonotypes with MiXCR, one entry per CDR3 protein. Among some 320,000 distinct CDR3 sequences listed, 25% to 30% were seen once. Source: cultured PBMCs, taken from culture after CMV antigen stimulation. Receptor source: a human donor in good health (CMV status not recorded). Some clones in this sample may be carry-over from other donors' samples.

Details on this clonotype: At one end, the junction sequence differs from germline, possibly due to a read error. The chain has TRBV4-2 and TRBJ2-2; 9 positions agree with TRBD2. CDR3 length equals 20 residues. Germline loops: CDR1 LGHNA, CDR2 YNFKEQ. The CDR3: CASCQDWVASGAGGSGELFF. The CDR3 coding sequence is TGTGCCAGCTGCCAAGATTGGGTAGCTAGCGGGGCCGGTGGGAGCGGGGAGCTGTTTTTT.

This clonotype was found many times. This chain uses TRBV12-3 or TRBV12-4 with TRBJ2-7, with 9 bases lining up with TRBD1. The V and J ends lost 4 bases and 2 bases, in that order; junction bases with no gene match: 3. The length of the CDR3 is 14 residues. The CDR3: CASSSGTGPYEQYF. The CDR3 DNA is TGTGCCAGCAGTTCCGGGACAGGGCCCTACGAGCAGTACTTC.

This chain connects TRBV28 to TRBJ2-7, with D perhaps TRBD1 (6 bases). CDR1 is MDHEN, CDR2 SYDVKM, per germline. The length of the CDR3 is 15 residues. Trimming removed 3 bases at V and 2 bases at J, with 14 bases between. The CDR3 bases are TGTGCCAGCAGTTTCGGTCAGGGGAGTACCTACGAGCAGTACTTC. Translation gives CASSFGQGSTYEQYF.

V usage is TRBV5-1 and J usage is TRBJ2-7; no clear D gene. Germline CDR1 SGHRS, CDR2 YFSETQ. The CDR3 has 16 residues. The ends were cut back, 0 bases at V and 2 bases at J, with 15 bases in the middle. The CDR3 here is CASSLDGRLTTYEQYF. The DNA for the CDR3 is TGCGCCAGCAGCTTGGATGGGCGGTTAACGACCTACGAGCAGTACTTC.

This clonotype turned up a few times. J is TRBJ1-1 and V is TRBV20-1; D not resolved. The CDR3 has 13 amino acids. V gave up 0 bases and J gave up 3 bases, with 8 bases separating them. From germline, CDR1 is DFQATT and CDR2 SNEGSKA (reference sequence). CDR3 sequence: CSARDPEHTEAFF. For the CDR3, the DNA is TGCAGTGCTAGAGACCCAGAGCACACTGAAGCTTTCTTT.

The chain is built from TRBV20-1 and TRBJ1-1; D may be TRBD1 (6 bases). V lost 1 base and J lost 1, with 10 bases in between. Germline CDR1 and CDR2: DFQATT and SNEGSKA (reference sequence). This CDR3 has 14 residues. The CDR3 DNA follows: TGCAGTGCTAGAGGGGACACCACGAACACTGAAGCTTTCTTT. This encodes CSARGDTTNTEAFF.

J is TRBJ2-7 and V is TRBV7-9; 7 bases align to TRBD2. This CDR3 spans 16 amino acids. The germline CDR1 and CDR2 sequences are SEHNR and FQNEAQ (reference sequence). V trimming: 5 bases; J trimming: 2 bases; junction bases outside the gene matches: 12. CDR3 loop: CASSPGPAGPAYEQYF. As DNA, the CDR3 is TGTGCCAGCAGCCCCGGGCCAGCGGGACCGGCCTACGAGCAGTACTTC.

This clonotype was seen more than once but under ten times. A much bigger clone sits one base away, suggesting this may be a read error. The J gene is TRBJ1-5, the V gene TRBV5-6, with D perhaps matching TRBD1 (5 bases). The V end was cut by 2 bases, the J end by 5 bases, with 5 bases between. The CDR3 has 12 amino acids. In germline, CDR1 is SGHDT, CDR2 YYEEEE. In DNA form, the CDR3 reads TGTGCCAGCAGCTTCAGGGATCAGCCCCAGCATTTT. Translation: CASSFRDQPQHF.

The chain joins TRBV20-1 to TRBJ2-3; D is ambiguous. CDR3 length: 12 amino acids. CDR1 DFQATT and CDR2 SNEGSKA come from the germline V gene (reference sequence). Deletions cut 5 bases from V and 5 bases from J, with 11 bases between. The CDR3 bases are TGCAGTGCTGGACCGGACGTAGATACGCAGTATTTT. Protein sequence: CSAGPDVDTQYF.

This chain links TRBV6-5 with TRBJ1-1; D is unclear. Trimming took off 2 bases at V and 1 base at J, with 8 bases between the two ends. CDR1 and CDR2 from the germline V gene are MNHEY and SVGAGI. The CDR3 totals 14 residues. CDR3 region: CASSYRRPNTEAFF. CDR3 DNA: TGTGCCAGCAGTTACCGTCGGCCGAACACTGAAGCTTTCTTT.

This chain joins TRBV15 and TRBJ1-1, with 8 bases lining up with TRBD1. The junction had 6 bases not matched to a gene; V was cut back by 0 bases and J by 0 bases. This CDR3 has 17 residues. Germline values: CDR1 LNHNV, CDR2 YYDKDF (reference sequence). The CDR3 region is CATSRDQRQGLNTEAFF. The CDR3 DNA reads TGTGCCACCAGCAGAGATCAGAGACAGGGGTTGAACACTGAAGCTTTCTTT.

The chain joins TRBV14 to TRBJ2-7; no clear D. The ends were cut back, 2 bases at V and 5 bases at J, with 10 bases in the middle. Looked up from germline, CDR1 is SGHDN and CDR2 is FVKESK. The CDR3 consists of 13 residues. The chain's CDR3 is CASSQTPKDEQYF. The CDR3 nucleotides read TGTGCCAGCAGCCAAACCCCCAAGGACGAGCAGTACTTC. Full variable domain (outside the CDR3, taken from reference TRBV14 and TRBJ2-7): EAGVTQFPSHSVIEKGQTVTLRCDPISGHDNLYWYRRVMGKEIKFLLHFVKESKQDESGMPNNRFLAERTGGTYSTLKVQPAELEDSGVYFCASSQTPKDEQYFGPGTRLTVT.

This clonotype was found a few times. V usage is TRBV20-1 and J usage is TRBJ2-1; no clear D gene. V gave up 0 bases and J gave up 12 bases, with 12 bases separating them. The CDR3 runs 12 residues. Germline assignment: CDR1 DFQATT and CDR2 SNEGSKA (reference sequence). CDR3 coding DNA: TGCAGTGCTAGAGAGGGTGGGGTGAGGCAGTTCTTC. Translated, it gives CSAREGGVRQFF.

The chain employs TRBV6-1 and TRBJ1-5, with 10 bases identical to TRBD1. CDR1 MNHNS and CDR2 SASEGT come from the germline V gene. The CDR3 has 15 amino acids. The trim removed 6 bases at V and 6 bases at J, leaving 8 bases unmatched. The CDR3 bases are TGTGCCAGCAGACTTCGTGGACAGGGGGGTCAGCCCCAGCATTTT. This codes for CASRLRGQGGQPQHF.

This rearrangement joins TRBV19 to TRBJ1-5; TRBD1 aligns across 11 bases. This CDR3 has 18 residues. Looked up from germline, CDR1 is LNHDA and CDR2 is SQIVND (reference sequence). With 5 bases clipped from V and 4 bases from J, the junction kept 13 bases outside the gene matches. The CDR3 loop reads CASSRPARTGGQNQPQHF. CDR3 DNA sequence: TGTGCCAGTAGTCGACCTGCCCGGACAGGGGGCCAAAATCAGCCCCAGCATTTT.

The gene calls are TRBV29-1 and TRBJ2-3; D unresolved. There are 14 residues in the CDR3. V was clipped by 7 bases and J by 1 base, with 15 bases between them. Germline V gives CDR1 SQVTM, CDR2 ANQGSEA. CDR3 residues: CSADPEDRTDTQYF. CDR3 nucleotide sequence: TGCAGCGCTGACCCCGAGGACCGCACAGATACGCAGTATTTT.

The chain has TRBV7-6 and TRBJ1-1, with TRBD1 identical over 9 bases. Looked up from germline, CDR1 is SGHVS and CDR2 is FNYEAQ. The trim removed 5 bases at V and 0 bases at J, leaving 4 bases unmatched. The CDR3 has 15 residues. The CDR3 coding sequence is TGTGCCAGCAGCAGCCGGGACAGGGTGAACACTGAAGCTTTCTTT. It encodes CASSSRDRVNTEAFF.

This clonotype was found a few times. V is TRBV12-3 or TRBV12-4 and J is TRBJ1-3; 10 bases match TRBD1. This CDR3 region has 15 residues. V was pared by 6 bases and J by 4 bases, with 6 bases of the junction left unmatched. The chain's CDR3 is CASRRQGARGNTIYF. The CDR3 nucleotides are TGTGCCAGCAGGCGACAGGGGGCGCGCGGAAACACCATATATTTT.

V and J are TRBV18 and TRBJ1-5, with D possibly TRBD1 on 6 matching bases. V was cut by 0 bases and J by 5 bases, with 14 bases left in between. The CDR3 extends over 16 amino acids. Germline assignment: CDR1 KGHSH and CDR2 LQKENI. DNA for the CDR3: TGTGCCAGCTCACCACCGGTACAGGGCGGGTATCAGCCCCAGCATTTT. Protein product: CASSPPVQGGYQPQHF.

The gene calls are TRBV11-2 and TRBJ1-3; 8 bases agree with TRBD1. The germline V gene has CDR1 SGHAT and CDR2 FQNNGV. V shed 4 bases and J 2 bases; nucleotides not matched to a gene: 4. The CDR3 extends over 15 amino acids. The CDR3 loop is CASSSRGLPGNTIYF. The CDR3 DNA reads TGTGCCAGCAGCTCCAGGGGGCTCCCTGGAAACACCATATATTTT. Looking up the rest from reference TRBV11-2 and TRBJ1-3 gives the full variable domain: EAGVAQSPRYKIIEKRQSVAFWCNPISGHATLYWYQQILGQGPKLLIQFQNNGVVDDSQLPKDRFSAERLKGVDSTLKIQPAKLEDSAVYLCASSSRGLPGNTIYFGEGSWLTVV.

At least ten counts were recorded for this clonotype. The gene calls are TRBV12-3 or TRBV12-4 and TRBJ1-1, with D perhaps matching TRBD1 (5 bases). This CDR3 has 13 residues. V was trimmed by 3 bases and J by 7 bases, leaving 12 bases between them. CDR3 coding DNA: TGTGCCAGCAGTTTGGCAGGGCAGGGTGAAGCTTTCTTT. Amino acids: CASSLAGQGEAFF.

V gene TRBV6-6 combines with J gene TRBJ2-3, with D perhaps matching TRBD2 (6 bases). This CDR3 contains 15 residues. CDR1 and CDR2 (germline): MNHNY, SVGAGI (reference sequence). The V gene lost 4 bases and the J gene lost 2 bases, with 13 bases spanning the gap. The CDR3 reads CASSFIAANTDTQYF. The CDR3 DNA is TGTGCCAGCAGTTTCATAGCGGCAAACACAGATACGCAGTATTTT.

The chain recombines TRBV11-2 with TRBJ2-7, with 7 bases lining up with TRBD2. The CDR3 is made up of 14 amino acids. The J segment lost 4 bases and the V segment lost 0 bases, leaving 3 bases of the junction unmatched. Germline CDR1 SGHAT, CDR2 FQNNGV. This CDR3 is CASSLEPSGYEQYF. CDR3 DNA: TGTGCCAGCAGCTTAGAGCCTAGCGGATACGAGCAGTACTTC.

This clonotype occurred a few times. The V call is TRBV12-5, the J call TRBJ1-1; D is ambiguous. V lost 6 bases and J 1 base, leaving 15 bases between the germline ends. This CDR3 comprises 15 residues. Per germline, CDR1 LGHNT and CDR2 FRNRAP. CDR3 residues: CASGPASLQNTEAFF. In DNA, the CDR3 is TGTGCTAGTGGCCCGGCCTCACTTCAGAACACTGAAGCTTTCTTT.

At least ten counts were recorded for this clonotype. The V and J genes are TRBV7-2 and TRBJ2-7; 13 nucleotides line up with TRBD2. The V gene end was trimmed by 5 bases and the J gene end by 2 bases; junction bases not matched to a gene: 15. The length of the CDR3 is 19 residues. The V gene's germline CDR1 is SGHTA and CDR2 FQGNSA. CDR3 coding DNA: TGTGCCAGCAGCCCGGGGACTAGCGGGATTTCTAGCGTTACCTACGAGCAGTACTTC. It is translated as CASSPGTSGISSVTYEQYF.

The chain is built from TRBV10-3 and TRBJ2-5; 8 bases align to TRBD1. CDR3 length: 17 residues. V lost 0 bases and J lost 4; bases outside the gene matches: 10. Germline assignment: CDR1 ENHRY and CDR2 SYGVKD. The CDR3 reads CAISESYGQGARETQYF. Written as DNA, the CDR3 is TGTGCCATCAGTGAGTCATATGGCCAGGGGGCGCGAGAGACCCAGTACTTC.

The chain uses TRBV12-5 and TRBJ1-2; 8 bases are a match to TRBD1. Germline lookup yields CDR1 LGHNT and CDR2 FRNRAP. Trimming removed 6 bases from V and 7 bases from J; junction bases left unmatched: 10. The CDR3 loop spans 14 amino acids. The CDR3 here is CASGTGQEVSGYTF. The CDR3 DNA reads TGTGCTAGTGGGACGGGACAGGAGGTTAGTGGCTACACCTTC.